Below, 15 T cell receptor beta chains from the same sample are listed, as sequenced in a study of blood T cell repertoires in COVID-19. TCRdb's table, derived via immunoSEQ multiplex PCR, lists solely in-frame clones and lacks some. The data show about 400,000 clones, around 89% seen once. The sequencing sample was made of peripheral blood. The receptors derive from a woman in her twenties or thirties with acute or convalescent COVID-19.

This CDR3 is CASSRSGGLVGELFF. The CDR3 bases are TGTGCCAGCAGTCGATCGGGGGGCCTTGTCGGGGAGCTGTTTTTT. This sequence joins TRBV28 and TRBJ2-2; maybe TRBD2 (7 bases). V lost 5 bases and J 7 bases, leaving 17 bases between the germline ends. Germline V CDR1 and CDR2: MDHEN, SYDVKM. The CDR3 spans 15 residues.

The gene calls are TRBV7-9 and TRBJ1-5; TRBD1 agrees at 8 bases. With 1 base clipped from V and 7 bases from J, the junction kept 9 bases outside the gene matches. CDR1 is SEHNR and CDR2 is FQNEAQ in the germline V gene (reference sequence). The CDR3 covers 16 residues. CDR3 sequence reads: CASSLGDTGGNQPQHF. The CDR3 coding sequence is TGTGCCAGCAGCTTAGGGGATACAGGGGGGAACCAGCCCCAGCATTTT.

The rearrangement uses TRBV15 and TRBJ2-2, with 9 bases matching TRBD1. Germline loops: CDR1 LNHNV, CDR2 YYDKDF (reference sequence). The CDR3 has 16 residues. V lost 2 bases, J lost 5 bases, and 6 bases stayed unmatched. Here the CDR3 DNA reads TGTGCCACCAGCAGAAGTGGACAGGGGCCAACCGGGGAGCTGTTTTTT. Encoded protein: CATSRSGQGPTGELFF.

This chain connects TRBV12-3 or TRBV12-4 to TRBJ2-5, with D unclear. The CDR3 is 13 residues long. V lost 3 bases to trimming and J lost 3 bases, with 8 bases between them. CDR3 amino acids: CASSFLRKETQYF. Written as DNA, the CDR3 is TGTGCCAGCAGTTTTCTCAGAAAAGAGACCCAGTACTTC.

The V gene is TRBV15, the J gene TRBJ2-5; 7 bases map to TRBD1. Germline CDR1 reads LNHNV; CDR2 reads YYDKDF (reference sequence). V lost 1 base and J lost 2; bases outside the gene matches: 7. This CDR3 region has 16 residues. The CDR3 region is CATSRGYGQAQETQYF. The CDR3 bases are TGTGCCACCAGCAGAGGCTACGGACAGGCGCAAGAGACCCAGTACTTC.

This sequence joins TRBV13 and TRBJ1-6, with 9 positions matching TRBD1. The CDR3 is made up of 16 amino acids. Trimming cost V 5 bases and J 10 bases; bases outside gene matches: 12. Germline CDR1 and CDR2: PRHDT and FYEKMQ (reference sequence). This CDR3 is CASSTKETGGQSPLHF. Here the CDR3 DNA reads TGTGCCAGCAGCACAAAAGAAACAGGGGGCCAATCACCCCTCCACTTT.

V gene TRBV7-2 combines with J gene TRBJ1-4; D perhaps matches TRBD1 (5 bases). Germline V gene lookup returns CDR1 SGHTA and CDR2 FQGNSA. The CDR3 is 15 residues long. Between the trimmed V and J ends, which lost 1 base and 4 bases, there was a span of 10 bases. The CDR3 loop reads CASSLGQTFNEKLFF. In DNA form, the CDR3 reads TGTGCCAGCAGCTTAGGACAGACCTTTAATGAAAAACTGTTTTTT.

This clone was recorded only once. The genes are TRBV5-5 and TRBJ1-3, with D maybe TRBD1 (5 bases). Germline V lookup: CDR1 SGHKS, CDR2 YYEKEE (reference sequence). The CDR3 totals 15 residues. Between the trimmed V and J ends, which lost 5 bases and 0 bases, there was a span of 12 bases. The CDR3 DNA is TGTGCCAGCAGGGAAGACAGAATCTCTGGAAACACCATATATTTT. Translated, it gives CASREDRISGNTIYF.

CDR3 amino acids: CASSFEGNYGYTF. The CDR3, as DNA: TGTGCCAGCAGTTTTGAGGGCAACTATGGCTACACCTTC. The chain couples TRBV12-3 or TRBV12-4 to TRBJ1-2; D gene uncertain. The CDR3 totals 13 residues. Deletions cut 3 bases from V and 2 bases from J, with 7 bases between.

The chain recombines TRBV5-5 with TRBJ2-2, with 9 bases that match TRBD1. Germline CDR1 is SGHKS and CDR2 is YYEKEE (reference sequence). Losses at the gene ends were 5 bases for V and 4 bases for J; bases not matched to a gene: 9. This CDR3 is 16 amino acids long. CDR3 nucleotide sequence: TGTGCCAGCAGGAGAACCGGGACAGGGTCCACCGGGGAGCTGTTTTTT. As protein: CASRRTGTGSTGELFF.

J is TRBJ2-5 and V is TRBV6-5; 8 nucleotides align to TRBD2. The CDR3 totals 14 residues. Germline V gene data show CDR1 as MNHEY and CDR2 as SVGAGI. With 7 bases clipped from V and 3 bases from J, the junction kept 7 bases outside the gene matches. This CDR3 reads CASTKAGAEETQYF. The CDR3 bases are TGTGCCAGCACCAAAGCGGGGGCGGAAGAGACCCAGTACTTC.

This clone has more than one count but fewer than ten. The V call is TRBV28, the J call TRBJ1-5; D possibly corresponds to TRBD1 (6 bases). CDR1 and CDR2 (germline): MDHEN, SYDVKM. Between the trimmed V and J ends, which lost 6 bases and 1 base, there was a span of 10 bases. This CDR3 comprises 14 residues. DNA for the CDR3: TGTGCCAGCAGAGGGGGAAAGAGCAATCAGCCCCAGCATTTT. Translation gives CASRGGKSNQPQHF.

The chain uses TRBV19 and TRBJ1-1; no reliable D call. CDR3 length: 13 residues. Trimming cost V 4 bases and J 4 bases, with 10 bases left between them. Germline values: CDR1 LNHDA, CDR2 SQIVND (reference sequence). CDR3 sequence (DNA): TGTGCCAGTAGTAAAAGAGGAATCACTGAAGCTTTCTTT. The encoded protein is CASSKRGITEAFF. The full variable domain, with the rest looked up from reference TRBV19 and TRBJ1-1, is DGGITQSPKYLFRKEGQNVTLSCEQNLNHDAMYWYRQDPGQGLRLIYYSQIVNDFQKGDIAEGYSVSREKKESFPLTVTSAQKNPTAFYLCASSKRGITEAFFGQGTRLTVV.

CDR3 DNA sequence: TGCGCCAGCAGCTTGGGTCAGGGGTTCGATGAAAAACTGTTTTTT. Translation: CASSLGQGFDEKLFF. This sequence joins TRBV5-1 and TRBJ1-4, with a weak D call TRBD1 (6 bases). V lost 0 bases to trimming and J lost 6 bases, with 12 bases between them. The CDR3 contains 15 residues. CDR1 and CDR2 from the germline V gene are SGHRS and YFSETQ. Supplemented by reference TRBV5-1 and TRBJ1-4, the full variable domain reads KAGVTQTPRYLIKTRGQQVTLSCSPISGHRSVSWYQQTPGQGLQFLFEYFSETQRNKGNFPGRFSGRQFSNSRSEMNVSTLELGDSALYLCASSLGQGFDEKLFFGSGTQLSVL.

This chain uses TRBV30 with TRBJ1-2; no clear D. CDR1 is GTSNPN and CDR2 is SVGIG in the germline V gene (reference sequence). This CDR3 spans 11 amino acids. V lost 2 bases and J lost 9, with 10 bases in between. CDR3 amino acids: CAWSTTGSYTF. The CDR3 nucleotides are TGTGCCTGGAGTACTACTGGTAGCTACACCTTC.